The entry below describes one T cell receptor (beta chain). Its matching antigen is unknown. This entry comes from a study of T-cell reconstitution after alpha-beta-depleted transplantation in children. This CDR3 has 15 residues. Germline V gene lookup returns CDR1 MGHRA and CDR2 YSYEKL. V was trimmed by 4 bases and J by 8 bases, leaving 18 bases between them. General observations from the study: Several hundred expanded graft clones reportedly supplied alpha-beta T cells about two months after transplant.

Unique molecular identifiers were used in preparing the TCRbeta library. MiXCR, run by TCRdb on the PCR reads, gives a single entry per CDR3 protein. The data hold approximately 82,000 distinct CDR3 sequences, with roughly 16% observed a single time. Source: PBMCs, mostly from graft donor cells, taken 180 days after TCRalphabeta/CD19-depleted stem cell transplant. This sequence originates from a male patient under 10 years old who had a stem cell transplant for acute lymphoblastic leukemia, so the T cells may come from the graft donor. The V gene is TRBV4-1, the J gene TRBJ2-4; a weak D match, TRBD1 (6 bases). CDR3 amino acids: CASSPFLRTVDIQYF. The CDR3 DNA follows: TGCGCCAGCAGCCCGTTTCTTCGGACAGTTGACATTCAGTACTTC.